This TCR beta chain was sequenced for a study of lymphopenia after photon versus proton radiotherapy. Whole-study findings and limits: Survival link was tested only in deceased patients; proton benefit remains a possibility. Relative stability marked proton patients; photon patients lost diversity and naive cells.

The CDR3 spans 15 residues. V was shortened by 4 bases and J by 1 base, with 13 bases between the two germline ends. Germline V gene data show CDR1 as MDHEN and CDR2 as SYDVKM. With respect to this clone: Antigen specificity is unknown.

Some clones are missing from TCRdb's copy, which holds only in-frame ones; the method was immunoSEQ multiplex PCR. The sample lists approximately 25,000 clones, over 80% seen once, with around 20% in the top ten. The source material was peripheral blood, sampled from a patient treated with proton-based radiotherapy. V gene TRBV28 combines with J gene TRBJ1-2; D is unresolved. The TCR sequence derives from a woman in her 70s with pancreatic cancer. The CDR3 protein is CASSSVGFDNYGYTF. The CDR3 DNA sequence: TGTGCCAGCAGTTCGGTCGGGTTCGATAACTATGGCTACACCTTC.